This passage covers 14 T cell receptor beta chains from one sample sequenced in a study of cytomegalovirus exposure and HLA in healthy donors. The protocol was immunoSEQ multiplex PCR, while the TCRdb copy is restricted to in-frame clones and leaves out a portion. The sample gives about 120,000 clones, 88% of which show up once; about 6% is in the top ten. The specimen sequenced was PBMCs. The source of these receptors is a woman under 30 in good health and CMV-seropositive.

There are a few counts of this clone. The rearrangement links TRBV18 to TRBJ1-2; 8 bases are shared with TRBD1. This CDR3 region has 14 residues. The junction had 3 bases not matched to a gene; V was cut back by 0 bases and J by 6 bases. Germline CDR1 reads KGHSH; CDR2 reads LQKENI. This chain's CDR3 is CASSPPTGAHGYTF. The CDR3 coding sequence is TGTGCCAGCTCACCACCGACAGGGGCCCATGGCTACACCTTC.

The chain employs TRBV5-6 and TRBJ2-3, with 10 bases lining up with TRBD2. The CDR3 extends over 17 amino acids. Per the germline V gene, CDR1 is SGHDT and CDR2 is YYEEEE. Germline trimming cut 4 bases from V and 6 bases from J; bases unmatched to any gene: 14. The CDR3 nucleotides are TGTGCCAGCAGCATGGTTGGGCTAGCGGGAGTTGGGGATACGCAGTATTTT. Residues: CASSMVGLAGVGDTQYF. Full variable domain (remainder filled in from reference TRBV5-6 and TRBJ2-3): DAGVTQSPTHLIKTRGQQVTLRCSPKSGHDTVSWYQQALGQGPQFIFQYYEEEERQRGNFPDRFSGHQFPNYSSELNVNALLLGDSALYLCASSMVGLAGVGDTQYFGPGTRLTVL.

This clone was recorded once. In DNA form, the CDR3 reads TGTGCCAGCAGCTTGGTGTCTAGCGGGGGGCGTTACCCCTACGAGCAGTACTTC. It specifies CASSLVSSGGRYPYEQYF. The chain joins TRBV5-4 to TRBJ2-7; TRBD2 matches 11 bases. Germline V CDR1 and CDR2: SGHNT, YYREEE (reference sequence). This CDR3 is 18 amino acids long. V shed 0 bases, J shed 2 bases, and the junction held 10 bases outside the gene matches.

The V call is TRBV6-5, the J call TRBJ2-2, with 9 bases fitting TRBD1. This CDR3 is built from 15 residues. After removal of 6 bases from V and 6 bases from J, the junction contained 8 bases not matched to a gene. From germline, CDR1 is MNHEY and CDR2 SVGAGI. The CDR3: CASRSTGTGSGELFF. Here the CDR3 DNA reads TGTGCCAGCAGGTCAACCGGGACAGGGTCCGGGGAGCTGTTTTTT.

The CDR3 region is CASSSSWLAGGLGRETQYF. The CDR3 region has the DNA TGTGCCAGCAGTTCCTCCTGGTTGGCAGGGGGGTTAGGGCGGGAGACCCAGTACTTC. The chain couples TRBV27 to TRBJ2-5; D possibly corresponds to TRBD1 (7 bases). The CDR3 contains 19 residues. The V and J ends lost 4 bases and 5 bases respectively, with 29 bases between them. Germline loops: CDR1 MNHEY, CDR2 SMNVEV (reference sequence).

The genes are TRBV6-4 and TRBJ1-5, with D tentatively TRBD1 (5 bases). Germline V gives CDR1 MRHNA, CDR2 SNTAGT. The ends were cut back, 2 bases at V and 6 bases at J, with 8 bases in the middle. CDR3 size: 13 residues. CDR3 region: CASSDQGGQPQHF. In DNA, the CDR3 is TGTGCCAGCAGTGACCAGGGAGGTCAGCCCCAGCATTTT.

The chain has TRBV2 and TRBJ1-4; the D gene is possibly TRBD1 (6 bases). This CDR3 comprises 16 residues. The germline gives CDR1 SNHLY, CDR2 FYNNEI. V dropped 8 bases and J dropped 6 bases, with 22 bases sitting between them. CDR3 DNA sequence: TGTGCCAGCGAGATCCTCGGTGGACAGAGGCATGAAAAACTGTTTTTT. This codes for CASEILGGQRHEKLFF.

The rearrangement joins TRBV18 to TRBJ1-2; tentative D call: TRBD1 (6 bases). V was clipped by 3 bases and J by 6 bases, with 11 bases between them. The germline V gene encodes CDR1 KGHSH and CDR2 LQKENI. This CDR3 region has 13 residues. CDR3 DNA: TGTGCCAGCTCACCGGCAGGGGAAGATGGCTACACCTTC. Its translation: CASSPAGEDGYTF.

The rearrangement uses TRBV25-1 and TRBJ2-7, with 9 bases that match TRBD1. CDR1 and CDR2 from the germline V gene are MGHDK and SYGVNS. J lost 5 bases, V lost 7 bases, and 6 bases had no gene match. CDR3 length equals 13 residues. The CDR3 coding sequence is TGTGCCAGCACCACGGGACAGGGAAACGAGCAGTACTTC. This encodes CASTTGQGNEQYF.

Here the CDR3 reads CAWSASLTDEQYF. The CDR3 DNA is TGTGCCTGGAGCGCGTCCCTCACCGACGAGCAGTACTTC. The chain recombines TRBV30 with TRBJ2-7; D is uncertain. Trimming cost V 3 bases and J 5 bases, with 14 bases left between them. The CDR3 has 13 amino acids. The germline V gene encodes CDR1 GTSNPN and CDR2 SVGIG (reference sequence).

The V gene is TRBV11-2, the J gene TRBJ1-2, with D tentatively TRBD1 (6 bases). Germline CDR1 SGHAT, CDR2 FQNNGV. The CDR3 has 14 amino acids. Between the trimmed V and J ends, which lost 5 bases and 2 bases, there was a span of 12 bases. The CDR3 DNA follows: TGTGCCAGCAGCCCGGCACAGGGAAACTATGGCTACACCTTC. Translated: CASSPAQGNYGYTF.

This chain uses TRBV5-6 with TRBJ2-4, with TRBD1 identical over 10 bases. This CDR3 comprises 19 residues. The V gene end was trimmed by 0 bases and the J gene end by 1 base; junction bases not matched to a gene: 10. Germline lookup yields CDR1 SGHDT and CDR2 YYEEEE. Here the CDR3 DNA reads TGTGCCAGCAGCTTGGAATACCCGACAGGGGGCTTTGCCAAAAACATTCAGTACTTC. Its translation: CASSLEYPTGGFAKNIQYF.

To note about this clone: At one of its ends the junction is not consistent with the germline gene, which may arise from a read error. The gene calls are TRBV19 and TRBJ2-5; D ambiguous. CDR1 LNHDA and CDR2 SQIVND come from the germline V gene (reference sequence). This CDR3 comprises 11 residues. The CDR3 loop reads CASSIGESQYF. The CDR3, as DNA: TGTGCCAGTAGTATAGGAGAGAGCCAGTACTTC.

The V gene is TRBV5-6, the J gene TRBJ2-5; 7 bases line up with TRBD1. V lost 2 bases to trimming and J lost 3 bases; unmatched junction nucleotides: 1. CDR3 length: 13 amino acids. Germline CDR1 and CDR2: SGHDT and YYEEEE. As DNA, the CDR3 is TGTGCCAGCAGCTTTGGGACAGAAGAGACCCAGTACTTC. Translating it yields CASSFGTEETQYF.